Shown below are 5 T cell receptor beta chains from a single sample sequenced in a study of breast tumors, draining lymph nodes, adjacent tissues. One entry per CDR3 protein, called by TCRdb with MiXCR from the multiplex PCR reads. Of 55,000 to 75,000 distinct CDR3 sequences in the sample, around two fifths were seen once. Sequencing used breast tumor tissue. Receptors originate from a female donor with breast cancer. Some clones in this sample may be carry-over from other donors' samples.

The rearrangement uses TRBV5-1 and TRBJ2-2; 9 positions match TRBD1. Germline trimming cut 3 bases from V and 2 bases from J; bases unmatched to any gene: 5. The CDR3 is made up of 16 amino acids. Per germline, CDR1 SGHRS and CDR2 YFSETQ. DNA for the CDR3: TGCGCCAGCAGCTCCAGACAGGGGGGAAACACCGGGGAGCTGTTTTTT. This gives the protein CASSSRQGGNTGELFF.

This clonotype was seen repeatedly, ten times or more. The V and J genes are TRBV6-1 and TRBJ1-2; 9 bases match TRBD1. J was trimmed by 4 bases and V by 10 bases; bases with no gene match: 10. The CDR3 length is 14 residues. In germline, CDR1 is MNHNS, CDR2 SASEGT. The CDR3 protein is CATKNRGQPYGYTF. The CDR3 DNA sequence: TGTGCCACCAAAAACAGGGGGCAACCCTATGGCTACACCTTC.

This clonotype has a count of ten or more. A much larger clonotype is one base distant, so this may be a read error. The chain joins TRBV20-1 to TRBJ2-7; TRBD1 matches at 9 bases. The CDR3 loop spans 13 amino acids. Germline CDR1 and CDR2: DFQATT and SNEGSKA (reference sequence). Here the CDR3 reads CSAAGTGTYAQYF. Here the CDR3 DNA reads TGCAGTGCTGCCGGGACAGGGACCTACGCGCAGTACTTC.

This chain links TRBV29-1 with TRBJ2-7; TRBD2 matches 10 bases. Germline V gene sequence: CDR1 SQVTM, CDR2 ANQGSEA. CDR3 length equals 15 residues. V gave up 7 bases and J gave up 0 bases; unmatched junction bases: 9. DNA of the CDR3: TGCAGCGCCTACGGACTAGCGGTAAGCTCCTACGAGCAGTACTTC. Translation: CSAYGLAVSSYEQYF.

This clonotype is termed medium-sized. The chain carries TRBV9 and TRBJ2-3; 9 nucleotides line up with TRBD2. The CDR3 length is 15 residues. V was clipped by 1 base and J by 3 bases; unmatched bases: 3. Germline assignment: CDR1 SGDLS and CDR2 YYNGEE. The CDR3 DNA follows: TGTGCCAGCAGCGTACTAGCGGGACCAACAGATACGCAGTATTTT. It translates to CASSVLAGPTDTQYF.